Sequencing of this T cell receptor beta chain was carried out in a study of cytomegalovirus exposure and HLA in healthy donors. The CDR3 consists of 14 residues. V lost 7 bases and J lost 5; bases outside the gene matches: 8. Germline CDR1 reads SQVTM; CDR2 reads ANQGSEA. 60 Vbeta and 13 Jbeta primers were used in PCR. Method: immunoSEQ multiplex PCR; TCRdb's copy keeps in-frame clones and lacks some. The profile covers 99,000 or so clones, with nearly 85% appearing a single time and roughly 6.1% taken by the ten largest. Study results and caveats: A prior analysis recorded that most TCR beta V segments were productive about 87% or about 30% of the time.

Worth noting for this clone: Its antigen is unidentified.

The sequence came from a man between 18 and 29 years old in good health and CMV-seronegative. The chain uses TRBV29-1 and TRBJ2-5; 12 nucleotides align to TRBD1. The specimen was PBMCs. CDR3 sequence (DNA): TGCAGCGCCTCCGGGACAGGGGGCGGGGAGACCCAGTACTTC. Translation: CSASGTGGGETQYF. The full variable domain, in which reference TRBV29-1 and TRBJ2-5 provide the parts outside the CDR3, is SAVISQKPSRDICQRGTSLTIQCQVDSQVTMMFWYRQQPGQSLTLIATANQGSEATYESGFVIDKFPISRPNLTFSTLTVSNMSPEDSSIYLCSASGTGGGETQYFGPGTRLLVL.